This T cell receptor (beta chain) comes out of a study of human T cells and chemical hapten exposure (dated by TCRdb to the early 2020s). A note on the overall study: The libraries were sequenced as a pool, and the TCR yield per sample differed mostly because of small variations in library volumes within the pool. In alopecia patients, the study followed how the peripheral blood TCR repertoire changed in vivo over primary and secondary sensitization to diphenylcyclopropenone (DPC), a hapten. From each blood RNA sample, both TCR alpha and TCR beta chains were sequenced. Here is what the overall study found, with its caveats: The number of TCRs above 1 in 1000 frequency did not change with DPC sensitization; there was no evidence of global repertoire structure alterations. After repeated subsampling, changes were observed in the strength of the expansion versus patch-test correlation and in the threshold at which the correlation became significant.

Per the germline V gene, SGHRS is the CDR1 and YFSETQ is the CDR2. The CDR3 holds 14 amino acids from the cysteine to the phenylalanine. CDR3 DNA is the only sequence kept; it has 42 bases, read in frame from the first base. The junction shows trimming of 3 bases on V and 5 bases on J, plus 15 bases between the germline ends. This clonotype was observed many times. Its antigen is not yet known. One base away there is no much larger clone; base qualities are not given. The protocol used for the library was RACE. Instrument on record: NextSeq 500. During library preparation, unique molecular identifiers were attached to individual cDNA molecules so that TCRs could be counted in a quantitative, reproducible way. Processing in the source paper ran as follows. A median of around 100,000 TCRs per sample was observed, with a range of roughly 20,000 to 700,000. The Decombinator software suite was used to annotate V, J and CDR3 in the TCR reads. For the PS versus PT1 abundance plots, all samples were subsampled to the same number of TCRs (28,000). Expanded TCRs were defined as absent before sensitization and observed at least eight times at the 2-week time point. TCRdb reprocessed the public reads (quality trimming at Q25 with fastp, clone calling with MiXCR) and kept in-frame beta chains. Records with the same CDR3 protein are collapsed into one entry carrying the most frequent genes and DNA. TCRdb, not the authors, supplied the V and J calls. In all, the sample holds 45,000 or so distinct CDR3 sequences, and almost 4.5% of those were seen once. The ten largest clones add up to about 5.8% of the sample.

Per the publication, the time point label means: healthy volunteer bleed at 2 weeks. Total RNA was extracted from unfractionated whole blood that had been collected in Tempus Blood RNA tubes. A handful of healthy volunteers were used as TCR sequencing controls and were bled at day 0, 2 weeks and 6 weeks. The sequence came from a human donor in good health. Some clones in this sample may be carry-over from other donors' samples. This chain joins TRBV5-1 to TRBJ2-7; D gene: possibly TRBD1, on 5 matching bases. Sequenced material: whole blood. The sequenced DNA: TGCGCCAGCAGCTATTATCCAGGGCCTGACGAGCAGTACTTC. Translated, this is CASSYYPGPDEQYF. The entire variable domain, with the stretches around the CDR3 drawn from the reference TRBV5-1 and TRBJ2-7 proteins, is KAGVTQTPRYLIKTRGQQVTLSCSPISGHRSVSWYQQTPGQGLQFLFEYFSETQRNKGNFPGRFSGRQFSNSRSEMNVSTLELGDSALYLCASSYYPGPDEQYFGPGTRLTVT.